These 25 T cell receptor beta chains originate from one sample sequenced in a study of blood T cell repertoires in COVID-19. Clones were read by immunoSEQ multiplex PCR, and TCRdb kept only the in-frame ones, dropping some. Altogether 200,000 to 250,000 clones are present, approximately 86% being singletons, with the ten largest covering approximately 6.3%. Source material: peripheral blood. The receptors were gathered from a woman in her fifties or sixties with active or convalescent COVID-19.

The rearrangement joins TRBV11-2 to TRBJ2-7; 8 nucleotides align to TRBD2. Germline V gene sequence: CDR1 SGHAT, CDR2 FQNNGV. The CDR3 contains 18 residues. Trimming took 1 base from V and 1 from J; bases not matched to a gene: 12. DNA for the CDR3: TGTGCCAGCAGCTTAGGGTCGGGGGGGTCGTTCGAATCCTACGAGCAGTACGTC. Encoded protein: CASSLGSGGSFESYEQYV.

The genes are TRBV28 and TRBJ1-1; TRBD1 is a possible D gene (6 bases). The V gene lost 7 bases and the J gene lost 4 bases, with 16 bases spanning the gap. CDR3 length: 14 residues. Per the germline V gene, CDR1 is MDHEN and CDR2 is SYDVKM. The CDR3 nucleotides are TGTGCCAGCACCCTTGGGGGCAGGCCCACTGAAGCTTTCTTT. Translated: CASTLGGRPTEAFF.

The chain has TRBV5-8 and TRBJ2-1; D call uncertain. CDR1 is SGHTS and CDR2 is YDEGEE in the germline V gene. The V and J ends lost 0 bases and 2 bases respectively, with 6 bases between them. The length of the CDR3 is 14 residues. CDR3 sequence reads: CASSLGSPYNEQFF. CDR3 in DNA: TGTGCCAGCAGCTTGGGGAGCCCCTACAATGAGCAGTTCTTC.

The CDR3 spells CASSVVGGNEQFF. CDR3 nucleotide sequence: TGTGCCAGCAGTGTGGTAGGGGGTAATGAGCAGTTCTTC. The chain joins TRBV2 to TRBJ2-1; D perhaps matches TRBD1 (6 bases). CDR1 SNHLY and CDR2 FYNNEI come from the germline V gene. The V end was cut by 4 bases, the J end by 7 bases, with 11 bases between. This CDR3 is built from 13 residues.

This chain joins TRBV7-6 and TRBJ1-4; TRBD1 matches 7 bases. The CDR3 loop spans 15 amino acids. Germline CDR1 reads SGHVS; CDR2 reads FNYEAQ. V was clipped by 4 bases and J by 6 bases; unmatched bases: 8. CDR3 in DNA: TGTGCCAGCAGCTCGCGGACAGGCCCAGATGAAAAACTGTTTTTT. Translation: CASSSRTGPDEKLFF.

The chain employs TRBV28 and TRBJ2-7, with TRBD2 as a possible D gene (7 bases). Trimming took off 10 bases at V and 3 bases at J, with 16 bases between the two ends. Germline V CDR1 and CDR2: MDHEN, SYDVKM. There are 13 residues in the CDR3. In DNA, the CDR3 is TGTGCCACCCAAGGGGGGGCCCTCTACGAGCAGTACGTC. It yields the protein CATQGGALYEQYV.

This rearrangement joins TRBV19 to TRBJ2-1, with D uncertain. V lost 2 bases and J lost 0, with 14 bases in between. There are 17 residues in the CDR3. In germline, CDR1 is LNHDA, CDR2 SQIVND (reference sequence). CDR3 in DNA: TGTGCCAGTAGTATAATCTACAGTGGTAGCTCCTACAATGAGCAGTTCTTC. Its protein product is CASSIIYSGSSYNEQFF.

This clone has more than one count but fewer than ten. This chain links TRBV2 with TRBJ1-4; tentative D call: TRBD1 (5 bases). V was cut by 5 bases and J by 6 bases, with 13 bases left in between. This CDR3 region has 14 residues. Germline-derived CDR1 and CDR2 are SNHLY and FYNNEI. CDR3 amino acids: CASSIRGFHEKLFF. CDR3 in DNA: TGTGCCAGCAGTATACGGGGGTTTCATGAAAAACTGTTTTTT.

J is TRBJ2-7 and V is TRBV7-8, with a weak D call TRBD2 (5 bases). Germline assignment: CDR1 SGHVS and CDR2 FQNEAQ. There are 16 residues in the CDR3. Trimming removed 1 base at V and 6 bases at J, with 19 bases between. The CDR3 sequence is CASSLGFSDFGGEQYV. CDR3 DNA: TGTGCCAGCAGCTTAGGTTTTTCGGACTTCGGCGGCGAGCAGTACGTC.

The chain is built from TRBV21-1 and TRBJ2-3; the DNA was not used to check the table's D call, TRBD1. TRBV21-1 is a recognized pseudogene. The CDR3 length is 16 residues. The CDR3 loop reads CASRIQGFPMRDTQYF. CDR3 DNA: TGTGCCAGCCGTATACAGGGATTCCCCATGAGGGATACGCAGTATTTT.

There are a few counts of this clone. V is TRBV11-2 and J is TRBJ1-1, with TRBD1 matching 10 bases. Per the germline V gene, CDR1 is SGHAT and CDR2 is FQNNGV. CDR3 length equals 15 residues. V trimming: 3 bases; J trimming: 5 bases; junction bases outside the gene matches: 6. CDR3 in DNA: TGTGCCAGCAGCTTGACAGGGGGCAAGAGTACTGAAGCTTTCTTT. Translation gives CASSLTGGKSTEAFF.

The CDR3 DNA reads TGTGCCAGTAGCCCGCTGGGTCGGGGTTACGAGCAGTACTTC. Translation: CASSPLGRGYEQYF. This chain joins TRBV19 and TRBJ2-7, with D possibly matching TRBD2 (5 bases). Germline CDR1 is LNHDA and CDR2 is SQIVND (reference sequence). This CDR3 comprises 14 residues. V lost 6 bases to trimming and J lost 4 bases, with 16 bases between them.

The chain is built from TRBV5-1 and TRBJ2-2; D unclear. The V end lost 2 bases, the J end lost 4 bases, and 12 bases lay between the germline ends. The CDR3 is 15 amino acids. The V gene's germline CDR1 is SGHRS and CDR2 YFSETQ. The CDR3 DNA sequence: TGCGCCAGCAGCTTAGAGGTCAGCTTCACCGGGGAGCTGTTTTTT. Residues: CASSLEVSFTGELFF. Drawing the rest from reference TRBV5-1 and TRBJ2-2, the complete variable domain is KAGVTQTPRYLIKTRGQQVTLSCSPISGHRSVSWYQQTPGQGLQFLFEYFSETQRNKGNFPGRFSGRQFSNSRSEMNVSTLELGDSALYLCASSLEVSFTGELFFGEGSRLTVL.

The chain joins TRBV7-2 to TRBJ2-1, with TRBD2 matching 8 bases. V shed 5 bases, J shed 4 bases, and the junction held 7 bases outside the gene matches. The CDR3 extends over 15 amino acids. Germline loops: CDR1 SGHTA, CDR2 FQGNSA. The CDR3 loop reads CASSGGAGGYNEQFF. In DNA, the CDR3 is TGTGCCAGCAGCGGAGGGGCGGGGGGATACAATGAGCAGTTCTTC.

V is TRBV2 and J is TRBJ1-6, with 8 bases fitting TRBD1. Trimming took 4 bases from V and 7 from J; bases not matched to a gene: 12. Germline V gives CDR1 SNHLY, CDR2 FYNNEI. The CDR3 extends over 17 amino acids. CDR3 sequence: CASSVERDRMTNSPLHF. The CDR3 DNA reads as TGTGCCAGCAGTGTAGAGAGGGACAGGATGACGAATTCACCCCTCCACTTT.

This chain uses TRBV5-1 with TRBJ2-5; TRBD2 matches 12 bases. With V trimmed by 2 bases and J by 5 bases, 7 bases remained unmatched. The CDR3 is 16 residues long. CDR1 is SGHRS, CDR2 YFSETQ, per germline. The CDR3 sequence is CASSFGASGRAETQYF. CDR3 coding DNA: TGCGCCAGCAGCTTTGGGGCTAGCGGGAGGGCCGAGACCCAGTACTTC.

The chain uses TRBV18 and TRBJ2-7, with 11 bases that match TRBD2. This CDR3 has 15 amino acids. Germline lookup yields CDR1 KGHSH and CDR2 LQKENI. Trimming at V came to 0 bases and at J to 7 bases, leaving 5 bases not matched to a gene. The CDR3 is CASSPPTSGAMEQYF. DNA of the CDR3: TGTGCCAGCTCACCACCGACTAGCGGGGCCATGGAGCAGTACTTC.

The V call is TRBV7-9, the J call TRBJ2-7; 10 nucleotides align to TRBD2. CDR1 is SEHNR, CDR2 FQNEAQ, per germline (reference sequence). With 2 bases clipped from V and 0 bases from J, the junction kept 1 base outside the gene matches. The CDR3 runs to 15 residues. CDR3 region: CASSLQREGSYEQYF. In DNA, the CDR3 is TGTGCCAGCAGCTTACAGCGGGAGGGCTCCTACGAGCAGTACTTC.

This clone was detected a few times. V gene TRBV6-5 combines with J gene TRBJ1-1; D perhaps matches TRBD1 (5 bases). CDR1 MNHEY and CDR2 SVGAGI come from the germline V gene. The CDR3 extends over 13 amino acids. Between the trimmed V and J ends, which lost 8 bases and 6 bases, there was a span of 16 bases. This CDR3 reads CASGRQIFSEAFF. DNA of the CDR3: TGTGCCAGCGGAAGACAGATCTTTTCTGAAGCTTTCTTT.

V usage is TRBV11-3 and J usage is TRBJ1-6; TRBD1 matches at 9 bases. Losses at the gene ends were 1 base for V and 9 bases for J; bases not matched to a gene: 7. This CDR3 comprises 16 residues. The germline gives CDR1 SGHNT, CDR2 YENEEA. The CDR3 loop is CASSLVPDRGVSPLHF. The CDR3 coding sequence is TGTGCCAGCAGCTTAGTTCCGGACAGGGGCGTTTCACCCCTCCACTTT.

The chain has TRBV24-1 and TRBJ1-5; D gene ambiguous. Trimming took 3 bases from V and 6 from J, leaving 8 bases between them. Germline V gives CDR1 KGHDR, CDR2 SFDVKD. The CDR3 length is 13 residues. CDR3 region: CATSDGGVQPQHF. CDR3 sequence (DNA): TGTGCCACCAGTGATGGCGGCGTTCAGCCCCAGCATTTT.

This clone has a handful of counts. Other DNA sequences in this sample translate to the same CDR3. The gene calls are TRBV5-1 and TRBJ2-3, with D uncertain. Trimming took 0 bases from V and 0 from J, leaving 5 bases between them. The CDR3 spans 14 residues. Germline V gene lookup returns CDR1 SGHRS and CDR2 YFSETQ. The CDR3 reads CASSLAGSTDTQYF. As DNA, the CDR3 is TGCGCCAGCAGCTTGGCGGGTAGCACAGATACGCAGTATTTT.

The V gene is TRBV15, the J gene TRBJ1-5, with D tentatively TRBD1 (5 bases). Deletions cut 1 base from V and 3 bases from J, with 10 bases between. The CDR3 is 15 residues long. CDR1 and CDR2 (germline): LNHNV, YYDKDF (reference sequence). CDR3 bases: TGTGCCACCAGCAGAGCCCCAGGGTTCAATCAGCCCCAGCATTTT. Translating gives CATSRAPGFNQPQHF.

This rearrangement joins TRBV7-9 to TRBJ1-1, with D possibly TRBD1 on 5 matching bases. Germline CDR1 reads SEHNR; CDR2 reads FQNEAQ (reference sequence). V lost 1 base to trimming and J lost 8 bases, with 11 bases between them. The CDR3 extends over 13 amino acids. CDR3 sequence: CASSLEGYSEAFF. The CDR3 nucleotides are TGTGCCAGCAGCTTAGAGGGGTATTCAGAAGCTTTCTTT. The complete variable domain, with remaining parts taken from reference TRBV7-9 and TRBJ1-1, reads DTGVSQNPRHKITKRGQNVTFRCDPISEHNRLYWYRQTLGQGPEFLTYFQNEAQLEKSRLLSDRFSAERPKGSFSTLEIQRTEQGDSAMYLCASSLEGYSEAFFGQGTRLTVV.

This chain connects TRBV5-1 to TRBJ1-1; TRBD1 agrees at 8 bases. After removal of 4 bases from V and 6 bases from J, the junction contained 8 bases not matched to a gene. CDR1 and CDR2 from the germline V gene are SGHRS and YFSETQ. The CDR3 sequence is 14 residues long. CDR3 DNA sequence: TGCGCCAGCAGCCTAGGGGACAGGCTATCTGAAGCTTTCTTT. Protein product: CASSLGDRLSEAFF.